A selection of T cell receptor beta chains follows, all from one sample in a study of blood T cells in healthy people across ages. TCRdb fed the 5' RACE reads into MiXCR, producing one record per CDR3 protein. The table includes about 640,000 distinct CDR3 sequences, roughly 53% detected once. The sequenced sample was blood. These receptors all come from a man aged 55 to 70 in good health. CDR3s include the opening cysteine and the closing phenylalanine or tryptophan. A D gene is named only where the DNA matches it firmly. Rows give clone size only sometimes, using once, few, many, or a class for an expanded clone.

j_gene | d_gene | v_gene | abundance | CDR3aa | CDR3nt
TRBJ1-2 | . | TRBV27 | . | CASSSRGTLYGYTF | TGTGCCAGCAGTTCGAGGGGAACCCTTTATGGCTACACCTTC
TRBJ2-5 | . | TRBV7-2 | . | CASTTLGPRGETQYF | TGTGCCAGCACCACCCTGGGACCCCGAGGAGAGACCCAGTACTTC
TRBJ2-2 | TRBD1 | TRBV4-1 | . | CASTDRGRTGELFF | TGCGCCAGCACCGACAGGGGGCGGACCGGGGAGCTGTTTTTT
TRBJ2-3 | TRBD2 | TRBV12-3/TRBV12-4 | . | CASRTGLAGVADTQYF | TGTGCCAGCAGGACGGGACTAGCGGGGGTGGCAGATACGCAGTATTTT
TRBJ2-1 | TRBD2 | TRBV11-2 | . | CASSFLAGGNYNEQFF | TGTGCCAGCAGCTTTTTAGCGGGGGGGAACTACAATGAGCAGTTCTTC
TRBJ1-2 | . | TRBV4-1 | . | CASSQVGGSGGYTF | TGCGCCAGCAGCCAAGTGGGTGGCAGCGGGGGCTACACCTTC
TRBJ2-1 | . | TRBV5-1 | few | CASSLDSVGEQFF | TGCGCCAGCAGCTTGGACAGCGTCGGGGAGCAGTTCTTC
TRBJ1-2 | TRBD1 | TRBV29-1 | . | CSAIRTGGYGYTF | TGCAGCGCCATTCGGACAGGGGGCTATGGCTACACCTTC
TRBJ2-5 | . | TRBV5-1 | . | CASSLVAEQETQYF | TGCGCCAGCAGCTTGGTGGCAGAACAAGAGACCCAGTACTTC
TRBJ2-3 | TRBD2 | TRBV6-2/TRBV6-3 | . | CASSPSQGLAGGTQYF | TGTGCCAGCAGTCCATCCCAGGGACTAGCGGGGGGAACGCAGTATTTT
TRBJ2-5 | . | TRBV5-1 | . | CASSWTLASAETQYF | TGCGCCAGCAGCTGGACCCTCGCTAGCGCAGAGACCCAGTACTTC
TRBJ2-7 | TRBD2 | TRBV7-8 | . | CASSLVHSTSGGARYEQYF | TGTGCCAGCAGCTTAGTACATTCGACTAGCGGGGGGGCTCGGTACGAGCAGTACTTC
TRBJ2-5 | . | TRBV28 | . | CASSHRRTQETQYF | TGTGCCAGCAGTCACAGACGGACCCAAGAGACCCAGTACTTC
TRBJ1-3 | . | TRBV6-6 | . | CASSAGNVRSGNTTYF | TGTGCCAGCAGTGCAGGGAACGTACGCTCTGGAAACACCACATATTTT
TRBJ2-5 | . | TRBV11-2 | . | CASSLEVAGVTQYF | TGTGCCAGCAGCTTAGAGGTGGCAGGGGTGACCCAGTACTTC
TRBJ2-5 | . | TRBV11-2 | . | CASSLVGGGDGPETQYF | TGTGCCAGCAGCTTAGTAGGGGGTGGTGACGGACCGGAGACCCAGTACTTC
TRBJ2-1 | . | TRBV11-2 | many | CASSLAGATYNEQFF | TGTGCCAGCAGCTTAGCAGGGGCAACCTACAATGAGCAGTTCTTC
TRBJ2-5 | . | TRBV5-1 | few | CASSLEREETQYF | TGCGCCAGCAGCTTGGAAAGGGAAGAGACCCAGTACTTC
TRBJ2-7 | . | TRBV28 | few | CASSSYPHEQYF | TGTGCCAGCAGTTCATACCCCCACGAGCAGTACTTC
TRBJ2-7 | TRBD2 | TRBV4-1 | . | CASSQVLLAGGTYEQYF | TGCGCCAGCAGCCAAGTCCTACTAGCGGGGGGTACCTACGAGCAGTACTTC
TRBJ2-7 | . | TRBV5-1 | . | CASSVTSGYEQYF | TGCGCCAGCAGCGTGACAAGCGGCTACGAGCAGTACTTC